This T cell receptor (beta chain) was captured in a study of control samples from healthy donors and cancer patients (dated by TCRdb to about 2020). A word on this clone: No cognate antigen has been identified for it. There are no base qualities to consult, and no much larger clone falls within one base.

Library preparation was by the immunoSEQ multiplex PCR assay. TCRdb took this table from immuneACCESS and kept in-frame rearrangements with V and J called. Such tables lack part of the clones; where checked against another copy, unresolved V genes explain under half of the gap, and the rest is unexplained. The sample records roughly 100,000 clones, about 88% of which are singletons. Jointly, the top ten make up around 1.3% of the sample. As encoded in the germline V gene, CDR1 is MDHEN while CDR2 is SYDVKM. Relative to germline, V is missing 6 bases and J is missing 8 bases, with 11 bases of the junction outside any gene match. The CDR3 goes from the cysteine to the phenylalanine over 16 residues. The only DNA kept is the CDR3, 48 bases in frame from the first base.

The receptor's source is a woman aged 45-65 years in good health. The sequencing input was blood. The rearrangement combines TRBV28 with TRBJ2-1; TRBD2 aligns with 12 central bases. In nucleotides, the sequence is TGTGCCAGCAGGCCCACGCTAGCGGGGGGGCCGGATGAGCAGTTCTTC. This translates into CASRPTLAGGPDEQFF.